This record looks at one T cell receptor beta chain sequence and its context. The entry originates in a study of blood T cell repertoires in COVID-19. Here immunoSEQ multiplex PCR was the method, and the copy in TCRdb shows in-frame clones only, minus some. The sample contains roughly 87,000 clones, 89% of which appear only once. This CDR3 is built from 19 residues. Germline V gene sequence: CDR1 MDHEN, CDR2 SYDVKM. J was trimmed by 3 bases and V by 6 bases; bases with no gene match: 16. The rearrangement links TRBV28 to TRBJ2-1, with 11 bases fitting TRBD2. This sequence was found in a woman aged 80 or over with active COVID-19. Material: peripheral blood. CDR3 residues: CASRPPSGVAGGLYNEQFF. In nucleotides, the CDR3 is TGTGCCAGCAGACCCCCCTCTGGGGTAGCGGGAGGGCTCTACAATGAGCAGTTCTTC.